These 13 T cell receptor beta chains were all obtained from the same sample, sequenced in a study of cytomegalovirus exposure and HLA in healthy donors. The table came from immunoSEQ multiplex PCR; TCRdb's copy has only in-frame clones and leaves some out. The sample has fewer than 90,000 clones, almost 85% seen once. Input material: PBMCs. The receptor source for this set is a woman in her late teens or twenties in good health and CMV-seropositive.

The CDR3: CASSLSAGTRRGEQYF. CDR3 nucleotide sequence: TGTGCCAGCAGTTTATCCGCCGGGACACGTAGAGGGGAGCAGTACTTC. The genes are TRBV27 and TRBJ2-7; D is perhaps TRBD1 (6 bases). Trimming left V 0 bases short and J 7 bases short, with 19 bases between. The germline CDR1 and CDR2 sequences are MNHEY and SMNVEV (reference sequence). This CDR3 comprises 16 residues.

This clone was seen a few times. The genes are TRBV19 and TRBJ2-3, with 11 nucleotides matching TRBD2. The trim removed 5 bases at V and 2 bases at J, leaving 6 bases unmatched. CDR1 and CDR2 from the germline V gene are LNHDA and SQIVND (reference sequence). This CDR3 contains 16 residues. DNA for the CDR3: TGTGCCAGTAGTGAGGCTAGCGGGGGGTTCACAGATACGCAGTATTTT. This gives the protein CASSEASGGFTDTQYF.

The chain uses TRBV4-1 and TRBJ2-6; 10 bases fit TRBD1. Germline CDR1 MGHRA, CDR2 YSYEKL. Trimming at V came to 3 bases and at J to 1 base, leaving 6 bases not matched to a gene. This CDR3 contains 18 residues. The CDR3 sequence: CASSHPSGQGSGANVLTF. For the CDR3, the DNA is TGCGCCAGCAGCCACCCTTCGGGACAGGGGTCTGGGGCCAACGTCCTGACTTTC.

This clone has only a few counts. The chain has TRBV18 and TRBJ2-7; maybe TRBD1 (6 bases). Germline V CDR1 and CDR2: KGHSH, LQKENI. This CDR3 comprises 14 residues. Trimming pared 2 bases from V and 3 bases from J, leaving 11 bases between. The CDR3, as DNA: TGTGCCAGCTCACCATCAGGGACACACTACGAGCAGTACTTC. Translation gives CASSPSGTHYEQYF.

This sequence joins TRBV18 and TRBJ2-1; no clear D gene. Trimming took off 6 bases at V and 5 bases at J, with 14 bases between the two ends. CDR1 is KGHSH, CDR2 LQKENI, per germline. There are 14 residues in the CDR3. The CDR3 here is CASSPTTRDNEQFF. Here the CDR3 DNA reads TGTGCCAGCTCTCCTACCACACGGGACAATGAGCAGTTCTTC.

V and J are TRBV18 and TRBJ1-2, with 7 positions matching TRBD1. This CDR3 is built from 14 residues. J was trimmed by 4 bases and V by 2 bases; bases with no gene match: 4. Germline V gene data show CDR1 as KGHSH and CDR2 as LQKENI. The CDR3 region is CASSPRTGFYGYTF. The CDR3 DNA sequence: TGTGCCAGCTCACCAAGGACAGGCTTCTATGGCTACACCTTC.

The V gene is TRBV19, the J gene TRBJ2-2; D might be TRBD2 (6 bases). This CDR3 spans 14 amino acids. Germline CDR1 reads LNHDA; CDR2 reads SQIVND (reference sequence). Trimming took 6 bases from V and 5 from J, leaving 13 bases between them. CDR3 sequence (DNA): TGTGCCAGTAGGGACTACCTTCAAACCGGGGAGCTGTTTTTT. Translated: CASRDYLQTGELFF.

The rearrangement uses TRBV10-1 and TRBJ1-2; D is undetermined. The CDR3 is 13 residues long. The germline V and J ends were trimmed by 2 bases and 3 bases, with 7 bases remaining between them. Germline V lookup: CDR1 WNHNN, CDR2 SYGVQD (reference sequence). The CDR3 DNA sequence: TGCGCCAGCAGTGAGGGGCCTTACTATGGCTACACCTTC. Residues: CASSEGPYYGYTF.

V usage is TRBV20-1 and J usage is TRBJ2-1; D gene ambiguous. The CDR3 covers 11 residues. V lost 3 bases and J lost 4, with 4 bases in between. Germline assignment: CDR1 DFQATT and CDR2 SNEGSKA (reference sequence). CDR3: CSASGYNEQFF. Here the CDR3 DNA reads TGCAGTGCTAGCGGGTACAATGAGCAGTTCTTC.

This chain connects TRBV6-5 to TRBJ2-7; D is possibly TRBD1 (7 bases). From germline, CDR1 is MNHEY and CDR2 SVGAGI. The V end lost 2 bases, the J end lost 0 bases, and 14 bases lay between the germline ends. This CDR3 is built from 16 residues. The CDR3 coding sequence is TGTGCCAGCAGTTACGGAGGGGGACAGATCTCCTACGAGCAGTACTTC. This codes for CASSYGGGQISYEQYF.

This rearrangement joins TRBV7-6 to TRBJ1-6; weak D call: TRBD1 (5 bases). Germline V gives CDR1 SGHVS, CDR2 FNYEAQ. The CDR3 has 18 amino acids. Trimming took off 2 bases at V and 11 bases at J, with 25 bases between the two ends. The CDR3 is CASSLTTVVAGIKPPLHF. The CDR3 DNA reads as TGTGCCAGCAGCTTAACGACAGTGGTGGCTGGGATTAAGCCACCCCTCCACTTT.

The chain couples TRBV7-9 to TRBJ1-6; perhaps TRBD1 as D (6 bases). Trimming left V 3 bases short and J 10 bases short, with 16 bases between. Germline-derived CDR1 and CDR2 are SEHNR and FQNEAQ (reference sequence). The CDR3 spans 15 residues. CDR3 DNA sequence: TGTGCCAGCAGCTTGAGCAGGGGATTAGGGTCACCCCTCCACTTT. Residues: CASSLSRGLGSPLHF.

V usage is TRBV2 and J usage is TRBJ2-7, with 8 bases lining up with TRBD2. V was pared by 0 bases and J by 4 bases, with 8 bases of the junction left unmatched. The CDR3 runs 16 residues. Germline V gene data show CDR1 as SNHLY and CDR2 as FYNNEI. DNA of the CDR3: TGTGCCAGCAGTGAAGCGCTTCGGGGGGGCGCTTACGAGCAGTACTTC. It yields the protein CASSEALRGGAYEQYF.